This TCR beta chain appears in the sequencing data of a study of T cells in Graves' hyperthyroidism and ophthalmopathy. General study results and limits: Most expanded thyroid clonotypes above 0.001 recurred in blood.

CDR3 length equals 15 residues. J gave up 4 bases and V 3 bases, and 6 bases lay outside the gene matches. CDR1 and CDR2 from the germline V gene are MNHEY and SMNVEV (reference sequence). Note on this clonotype: The antigen is undetermined.

Clinical symptoms, serum thyroxine and TRAb, thyroid ultrasound and orbital computed tomography were used for the diagnoses. TCR beta CDR3 regions were amplified from RNA transcripts. First-round RT-PCR targeting the TCR CDR3 was performed with the HTBI primer set. In TCRdb, the multiplex PCR reads were re-called with MiXCR into one record per CDR3 protein. Among about 600,000 distinct CDR3 sequences listed, approximately 15% were seen once. This sequence originates from a woman between 18 and 30 years old with Graves' ophthalmopathy. The sequenced material came from blood. The chain has TRBV27 and TRBJ2-5, with 9 bases that match TRBD1. CDR3 in DNA: TGTGCCAGCAGTTTGGGACAGGGCCCTAGAGAGACCCAGTACTTC. The encoded protein is CASSLGQGPRETQYF.